These 15 T cell receptor beta chains came from one sample sequenced in a study of T cell responses to AZD1222 COVID-19 vaccine. Produced via immunoSEQ multiplex PCR; TCRdb's table is partial and in-frame only. Of under 35,000 clones listed, roughly 90% are singletons. The sequencing here drew on peripheral blood, taken 28 days after the second AZD1222 dose. These receptor sequences come from an adult who received the AZD1222 COVID-19 vaccine.

The chain combines TRBV13 with TRBJ2-6; possible D gene TRBD2, 6 bases. The CDR3 totals 15 residues. Germline V gene data show CDR1 as PRHDT and CDR2 as FYEKMQ (reference sequence). V lost 8 bases to trimming and J lost 2 bases, with 13 bases between them. CDR3 sequence: CASGLQVAGANVLTF. The CDR3 DNA sequence: TGTGCCAGCGGACTACAGGTTGCTGGGGCCAACGTCCTGACTTTC.

In this sample, this clone turned up once. The CDR3 nucleotides are TGCGCCAGCAAGATACAGGGGATGGGAGAGACCCAGTACTTC. Its translation: CASKIQGMGETQYF. The genes are TRBV5-1 and TRBJ2-5, with TRBD1 matching over 7 bases. This CDR3 comprises 14 residues. CDR1 and CDR2 from the germline V gene are SGHRS and YFSETQ. Trimming took 6 bases from V and 4 from J; bases not matched to a gene: 9. The whole variable domain, remainder taken from reference TRBV5-1 and TRBJ2-5, is KAGVTQTPRYLIKTRGQQVTLSCSPISGHRSVSWYQQTPGQGLQFLFEYFSETQRNKGNFPGRFSGRQFSNSRSEMNVSTLELGDSALYLCASKIQGMGETQYFGPGTRLLVL.

This chain connects TRBV4-1 to TRBJ2-2; D remains ambiguous. Trimming removed 4 bases from V and 7 bases from J, with 16 bases in between. The V gene's germline CDR1 is MGHRA and CDR2 YSYEKL. The CDR3 loop spans 15 amino acids. In nucleotides, the CDR3 is TGCGCCAGCAGCCTGGCGGTCCGTTCTGTCGGGGAGCTGTTTTTT. Residues: CASSLAVRSVGELFF.

This rearrangement joins TRBV5-1 to TRBJ1-6, with D maybe TRBD1 (5 bases). The CDR3 runs to 14 residues. Trimming removed 3 bases at V and 9 bases at J, with 13 bases between. Per the germline V gene, CDR1 is SGHRS and CDR2 is YFSETQ. CDR3 residues: CASSYWDSSSPLHF. The CDR3 DNA sequence: TGCGCCAGCAGCTACTGGGACTCCTCTTCACCCCTCCACTTT.

J is TRBJ1-4 and V is TRBV28, with D possibly matching TRBD1 (6 bases). CDR1 is MDHEN, CDR2 SYDVKM, per germline. CDR3 length: 17 residues. Trimming removed 1 base from V and 3 bases from J, with 15 bases in between. The CDR3 nucleotides are TGTGCCAGCAGTTTATCCCCCGAGGGGGTGGCTAATGAAAAACTGTTTTTT. Translated: CASSLSPEGVANEKLFF.

The rearrangement uses TRBV11-1 and TRBJ2-3; 10 nucleotides agree with TRBD2. In germline, CDR1 is SGHAT, CDR2 FQDESV (reference sequence). The CDR3 sequence is 15 residues long. Trimming at V came to 5 bases and at J to 3 bases, leaving 5 bases not matched to a gene. The CDR3 protein is CASSPGLARTDTQYF. The CDR3 bases are TGTGCCAGCAGCCCGGGACTAGCGAGAACAGATACGCAGTATTTT.

CDR3 in DNA: TGTGCCAGCAGCTTTGGAGGGGGTGAAGCTTTCTTT. Translation: CASSFGGGEAFF. The V call is TRBV7-9, the J call TRBJ1-1; TRBD1 is a possible D gene (6 bases). The CDR3 is made up of 12 amino acids. Trimming shortened V by 3 bases and J by 7 bases, and 9 bases separated the two germline ends. The V gene's germline CDR1 is SEHNR and CDR2 FQNEAQ (reference sequence).

V usage is TRBV28 and J usage is TRBJ1-2; unclear D gene. The CDR3 loop spans 12 amino acids. Germline assignment: CDR1 MDHEN and CDR2 SYDVKM. V lost 8 bases to trimming and J lost 4 bases, with 11 bases between them. In DNA form, the CDR3 reads TGTGCCAGCTCCTGGGTCTCCTATGGCTACACCTTC. Translated, it gives CASSWVSYGYTF.

A single count supports this clone. The rearrangement joins TRBV6-5 to TRBJ2-1, with 8 nucleotides matching TRBD1. The CDR3 length is 14 residues. Germline V CDR1 and CDR2: MNHEY, SVGAGI. V dropped 4 bases and J dropped 10; count of bases not matched to a gene: 9. CDR3 amino acids: CASSFRTGNEEQFF. The CDR3 nucleotides read TGTGCCAGCAGTTTCCGGACAGGGAATGAGGAGCAGTTCTTC.

The chain employs TRBV19 and TRBJ2-4; the D gene is possibly TRBD2 (5 bases). This CDR3 comprises 11 residues. Per the germline V gene, CDR1 is LNHDA and CDR2 is SQIVND (reference sequence). V lost 7 bases and J 8 bases, leaving 9 bases between the germline ends. This CDR3 reads CASNSGYIQYF. CDR3 nucleotide sequence: TGTGCCAGTAATTCGGGGTACATTCAGTACTTC.

The rearrangement links TRBV15 to TRBJ2-1, with D possibly being TRBD1 or TRBD2 (5 bases each). Germline V lookup: CDR1 LNHNV, CDR2 YYDKDF (reference sequence). V lost 3 bases, J lost 8 bases, and 20 bases lay in between. The CDR3 is made up of 16 amino acids. The CDR3 nucleotides are TGTGCCACCAGCAGTGTACCGGGACGTAGAGGGGATGAGCAGTTCTTC. This encodes CATSSVPGRRGDEQFF.

This chain uses TRBV19 with TRBJ2-7; D not certain. The CDR3 spans 16 residues. CDR1 LNHDA and CDR2 SQIVND come from the germline V gene (reference sequence). V shed 5 bases and J shed 4 bases, with 21 bases lying between them. CDR3 coding DNA: TGTGCCAGTAGTTGGGCCAGCACTTTACGAAGTTACGAGCAGTACTTC. Translated, it gives CASSWASTLRSYEQYF.

V usage is TRBV5-6 and J usage is TRBJ1-2; D not resolved. V gave up 4 bases and J gave up 8 bases, with 12 bases separating them. Germline-derived CDR1 and CDR2 are SGHDT and YYEEEE. The length of the CDR3 is 12 residues. For the CDR3, the DNA is TGTGCCAGCAGCCAAGCGGCGCCCGGCTACACCTTC. Amino acids: CASSQAAPGYTF.

The gene calls are TRBV11-3 and TRBJ2-2, with D tentatively TRBD2 (5 bases). Germline values: CDR1 SGHNT, CDR2 YENEEA. V was cut by 0 bases and J by 6 bases, with 5 bases left in between. The CDR3 extends over 13 amino acids. DNA of the CDR3: TGTGCCAGCAGCTTAGACGGGGCCGGGGAGCTGTTTTTT. It is translated as CASSLDGAGELFF.

With regard to this clone: At one boundary the junction diverges from the germline segment, which might be a read error. The V and J genes are TRBV4-3 and TRBJ1-2; D not certain. This CDR3 contains 17 residues. Germline loops: CDR1 LGHNA, CDR2 YSLEER. The CDR3: CVSSQDAAGVSNYGYTF. The CDR3 DNA reads TGCGTCAGCAGCCAAGATGCGGCAGGAGTCTCTAACTATGGCTACACCTTC.